This passage covers 23 T cell receptor beta chains from one sample sequenced in a study of blood T cell repertoires in COVID-19. Sequencing was performed with immunoSEQ multiplex PCR; in TCRdb, only in-frame clones are kept and a portion is missing. The sample lists 70,000 to 85,000 clones; about 83% were seen once. Input material: peripheral blood. These receptor sequences come from a man older than 75 with active or convalescent COVID-19.

The rearrangement joins TRBV7-2 to TRBJ2-2; tentative D call: TRBD2 (6 bases). The germline CDR1 and CDR2 sequences are SGHTA and FQGNSA. The CDR3 covers 17 residues. Trimming left V 2 bases short and J 0 bases short, with 13 bases between. CDR3 loop: CASSLMGGLSNTGELFF. DNA of the CDR3: TGTGCCAGCAGCTTAATGGGTGGACTATCGAACACCGGGGAGCTGTTTTTT.

Written as DNA, the CDR3 is TGTGCCAGCAGTGAACCCGGAGTAGCCAAAAACATTCAGTACTTC. It specifies CASSEPGVAKNIQYF. This rearrangement joins TRBV2 to TRBJ2-4, with D unresolved. V lost 2 bases and J 0 bases, leaving 8 bases between the germline ends. This CDR3 contains 15 residues. Germline V gene data show CDR1 as SNHLY and CDR2 as FYNNEI.

This chain uses TRBV20-1 with TRBJ2-1; D gene ambiguous. Deletions cut 3 bases from V and 7 bases from J, with 19 bases between. Germline values: CDR1 DFQATT, CDR2 SNEGSKA (reference sequence). This CDR3 spans 15 amino acids. CDR3 region: CSASKILVRVNEQFF. The CDR3 nucleotides read TGCAGTGCTAGTAAAATTTTGGTTCGGGTGAATGAGCAGTTCTTC.

This sequence joins TRBV7-8 and TRBJ2-5; D might be TRBD2 (6 bases). The CDR3 spans 17 residues. In germline, CDR1 is SGHVS, CDR2 FQNEAQ. V gave up 2 bases and J gave up 1 base, with 17 bases separating them. The CDR3: CASSLRSGLGGQETQYF. As DNA, the CDR3 is TGTGCCAGCAGCTTAAGATCGGGCCTCGGGGGCCAAGAGACCCAGTACTTC. Looking up the rest from reference TRBV7-8 and TRBJ2-5 gives the full variable domain: GAGVSQSPRYKVAKRGQDVALRCDPISGHVSLFWYQQALGQGPEFLTYFQNEAQLDKSGLPSDRFFAERPEGSVSTLKIQRTQQEDSAVYLCASSLRSGLGGQETQYFGPGTRLLVL.

The chain recombines TRBV7-9 with TRBJ2-3; no firm D call. Germline V CDR1 and CDR2: SEHNR, FQNEAQ (reference sequence). The CDR3 is 12 residues long. V lost 5 bases and J lost 8, with 11 bases in between. The CDR3 here is CASSQNQVTQYF. As DNA, the CDR3 is TGTGCCAGCAGCCAAAATCAGGTTACGCAGTATTTT.

This sequence joins TRBV2 and TRBJ2-5; D uncertain. CDR3 size: 13 residues. The V and J ends lost 6 bases and 4 bases respectively, with 12 bases between them. From germline, CDR1 is SNHLY and CDR2 FYNNEI. Here the CDR3 reads CASSLAAIETQYF. The CDR3 DNA reads as TGTGCCAGCAGCCTCGCGGCTATAGAGACCCAGTACTTC.

This chain connects TRBV21-1 to TRBJ2-1; the D call of TRBD1 is as the table states it, not checked on the DNA. TRBV21-1 is flagged as a pseudogene. The CDR3 runs 15 residues. For the CDR3, the DNA is TGTGCCAGCAGCAAACAGGTGAGCTCCTACAATGAGCAGTTCTTC. Residues: CASSKQVSSYNEQFF.

Notes on this clone: Sequence at one end of the junction differs from germline and may be a read error. V and J are TRBV7-7 and TRBJ2-3; the D gene is possibly TRBD2 (6 bases). CDR1 and CDR2 from the germline V gene are SSHAT and FNYEAQ (reference sequence). The CDR3 is 16 residues long. The CDR3 DNA is TGTGCTAGCAGCTTTCGCACTAGCAGTAGCACAGATACGCAGTATTTT. It codes for CASSFRTSSSTDTQYF.

The rearrangement links TRBV7-8 to TRBJ2-7; 8 bases match TRBD2. V was pared by 2 bases and J by 3 bases, with 9 bases of the junction left unmatched. Germline V gives CDR1 SGHVS, CDR2 FQNEAQ. The CDR3 extends over 16 amino acids. The CDR3 reads CASSLSFSGEIYEQYF. CDR3 in DNA: TGTGCCAGCAGCTTATCTTTTAGCGGGGAAATCTACGAGCAGTACTTC.

This chain uses TRBV11-3 with TRBJ2-3, with TRBD1 identical over 9 bases. This CDR3 is built from 15 residues. Germline CDR1 is SGHNT and CDR2 is YENEEA. With V trimmed by 5 bases and J by 3 bases, 6 bases remained unmatched. The CDR3 loop reads CASSRGQGETDTQYF. The CDR3 DNA follows: TGTGCCAGCAGCCGGGGACAGGGTGAGACAGATACGCAGTATTTT.

V usage is TRBV25-1 and J usage is TRBJ2-5; 8 bases are shared with TRBD2. The germline CDR1 and CDR2 sequences are MGHDK and SYGVNS. V lost 8 bases, J lost 4 bases, and 12 bases stayed unmatched. The CDR3 contains 15 residues. In DNA, the CDR3 is TGTGCCAGCTCCTTGGCGGGGGGCAGGCCAGAGACCCAGTACTTC. Amino acids: CASSLAGGRPETQYF.

The chain recombines TRBV5-6 with TRBJ1-1; D gene unclear. Germline V gene data show CDR1 as SGHDT and CDR2 as YYEEEE. This CDR3 has 14 residues. V gave up 2 bases and J gave up 4 bases, with 12 bases separating them. CDR3 sequence reads: CASSFLWSGTEAFF. CDR3 DNA: TGTGCCAGCAGCTTCCTGTGGAGTGGCACTGAAGCTTTCTTT.

This rearrangement joins TRBV11-2 to TRBJ1-4, with a weak D call TRBD1 (5 bases). Trimming cost V 5 bases and J 8 bases, with 15 bases left between them. This CDR3 is 14 amino acids long. Germline CDR1 reads SGHAT; CDR2 reads FQNNGV. CDR3 nucleotides: TGTGCCAGCAGCCAAACCGCTCAGGGAGAAAAACTGTTTTTT. This sequence encodes CASSQTAQGEKLFF.

The V and J genes are TRBV6-6 and TRBJ1-2; TRBD1 aligns across 7 bases. Trimming at V came to 5 bases and at J to 0 bases, leaving 9 bases not matched to a gene. The V gene's germline CDR1 is MNHNY and CDR2 SVGAGI (reference sequence). There are 16 residues in the CDR3. CDR3 in DNA: TGTGCCAGCAGTCCCTCTCCGGGGACAGCTAACTATGGCTACACCTTC. Its protein is CASSPSPGTANYGYTF.

The chain joins TRBV30 to TRBJ1-2, with D hard to call. The CDR3 is made up of 13 amino acids. CDR1 is GTSNPN and CDR2 is SVGIG in the germline V gene (reference sequence). V lost 0 bases, J lost 3 bases, and 8 bases lay in between. The chain's CDR3 is CAWSVLRDYGYTF. The DNA for the CDR3 is TGTGCCTGGAGTGTACTGCGGGACTATGGCTACACCTTC.

The chain joins TRBV7-8 to TRBJ1-1; D perhaps matches TRBD1 (6 bases). The CDR3 runs to 13 residues. The germline CDR1 and CDR2 sequences are SGHVS and FQNEAQ. V shed 4 bases and J shed 1 base, with 7 bases lying between them. The CDR3 coding sequence is TGTGCCAGCAGCTCGGACAGGAACACTGAAGCTTTCTTT. Protein product: CASSSDRNTEAFF.

The V gene is TRBV5-1, the J gene TRBJ1-4; 10 nucleotides align to TRBD1. CDR1 is SGHRS, CDR2 YFSETQ, per germline. V shed 4 bases and J 7 bases; nucleotides not matched to a gene: 7. The CDR3 runs 15 residues. The CDR3 here is CASSQTGTGAEKLFF. The CDR3 nucleotides are TGCGCCAGCAGCCAGACCGGGACAGGGGCTGAAAAACTGTTTTTT.

The gene calls are TRBV28 and TRBJ1-1; D not certain. The length of the CDR3 is 13 residues. V lost 8 bases and J 7 bases, leaving 17 bases between the germline ends. Germline-derived CDR1 and CDR2 are MDHEN and SYDVKM. CDR3 bases: TGTGCCAGCGCCGGGAACCTCCGCCGTGAAGCTTTCTTT. This codes for CASAGNLRREAFF.

V gene TRBV5-6 combines with J gene TRBJ2-7, with 8 bases matching TRBD2. Per the germline V gene, CDR1 is SGHDT and CDR2 is YYEEEE. V was clipped by 4 bases and J by 7 bases; unmatched bases: 4. This CDR3 comprises 12 residues. CDR3 nucleotide sequence: TGTGCCAGCAGCAGACTAGCGCGTGAGCAGTACTTC. Protein: CASSRLAREQYF.

The table lists this clone with a count of one. The genes are TRBV5-1 and TRBJ2-7, with D perhaps matching TRBD2 (6 bases). Between the trimmed V and J ends, which lost 3 bases and 5 bases, there was a span of 21 bases. CDR3 length equals 16 residues. Germline lookup yields CDR1 SGHRS and CDR2 YFSETQ. As DNA, the CDR3 is TGCGCCAGCAGCTCCGGTGCGGTGCGGGGAAGCGACGAGCAGTACTTC. Its protein is CASSSGAVRGSDEQYF.

The V call is TRBV18, the J call TRBJ1-2; D remains unclear. The V end was cut by 0 bases, the J end by 2 bases, with 10 bases between. The CDR3 has 15 amino acids. The germline gives CDR1 KGHSH, CDR2 LQKENI. The CDR3: CASSPPPGSNYGYTF. Here the CDR3 DNA reads TGTGCCAGCTCACCACCGCCCGGGTCGAACTATGGCTACACCTTC.

The gene calls are TRBV11-1 and TRBJ1-1; TRBD1 matches 11 bases. The CDR3 length is 12 residues. Unmatched junction bases numbered 3, after V lost 8 bases and J lost 7 bases. Germline loops: CDR1 SGHAT, CDR2 FQDESV (reference sequence). In nucleotides, the CDR3 is TGTGCCAGCGGACAGGGGGCGGATGAAGCTTTCTTT. The encoded protein is CASGQGADEAFF.

The V and J genes are TRBV6-5 and TRBJ2-5; tentative D call: TRBD1 (5 bases). V was shortened by 7 bases and J by 7 bases, with 16 bases between the two germline ends. The germline gives CDR1 MNHEY, CDR2 SVGAGI. The CDR3 totals 13 residues. The CDR3 loop is CASIRQQGGTQYF. The CDR3 DNA sequence: TGTGCCAGCATCCGCCAGCAGGGTGGGACCCAGTACTTC.